This TCR beta chain is drawn from a study of human T cells and chemical hapten exposure (dated by TCRdb to the early 2020s). Study-level background: Libraries were pooled for sequencing, and per-sample TCR yields varied mainly because of small differences in library volumes within the pool. Peripheral blood TCR repertoire changes were tracked in vivo in alopecia patients during primary and secondary sensitization to the hapten diphenylcyclopropenone (DPC). From each blood RNA sample, both TCR alpha and TCR beta chains were sequenced. General study outcomes and caveats: The number of TCRs above 1 in 1000 frequency did not change with DPC sensitization; there was no evidence of global repertoire structure alterations. Repeated subsampling changed both the strength of the expansion versus patch-test correlation and the threshold at which that correlation became significant.

Library creation used RACE. The sequencer listed for this sample is NextSeq 500. During library preparation, unique molecular identifiers were attached to individual cDNA molecules so that TCRs could be counted quantitatively and reproducibly. In the authors' own workflow: A median of approximately 100,000 TCRs per sample was observed, with a range of about 23,224 to 750,000. The Decombinator software suite was used to annotate V, J and CDR3 in the TCR reads. For PS versus PT1 abundance plots, all samples were subsampled to the same number of TCRs (28,000). Expanded TCRs were defined as absent before sensitization and observed at least eight times at the 2-week time point. TCRdb trimmed the raw reads at Q25, called clones with MiXCR and kept productive beta chains. Records with the same CDR3 protein are collapsed into one entry carrying the most frequent genes and DNA. The V and J calls come from TCRdb's annotation, not from the publication. In all, the sample holds roughly 71,000 distinct CDR3 sequences, and roughly 6.1% of those were seen once. The ten largest clones add up to around 3.6% of the sample.

From the cysteine through the phenylalanine, the CDR3 covers 17 amino acids. Only CDR3 DNA remains: 51 bases, in frame from the first base. Based on the germline V gene (reference sequence), the CDR1 and CDR2 sequences are LNHDA and SQIVND. Relative to germline, V is missing 1 base and J is missing 2 bases, with 6 bases of the junction outside any gene match. The sample's time point label, in plain terms: healthy volunteer bleed at 6 weeks. Unfractionated whole blood was collected in Tempus Blood RNA tubes, and total RNA was extracted from that blood. Five healthy volunteers acted as controls for TCR sequencing and had blood drawn at day 0, 2 weeks and 6 weeks. Comments on this clonotype: Its antigen is still unknown. Base qualities are not at hand, and no much larger clone is one base apart.

The rearrangement combines TRBV19 with TRBJ2-3, and 10 junction bases match TRBD2. The sequence was obtained from a female donor in good health. Some clones in this sample may be carry-over from other donors' samples. The sequenced sample was whole blood. The CDR3 sequence is CASSIVQLAGATDTQYF. The DNA sequence reads TGTGCCAGTAGTATAGTGCAGCTAGCGGGAGCCACAGATACGCAGTATTTT.